The present entry profiles one T cell receptor beta chain with its context. The data are from a study of blood T cell repertoires in COVID-19. Study-wide context: Whether acute or convalescent, the COVID-19 samples came from the United States, Italy and Spain.

Assay used: immunoSEQ multiplex PCR; TCRdb lists only in-frame clones, some missing. Of about 100,000 clones detected, over 80% appear once; the ten largest clones hold around an eighth. Sample: peripheral blood. The origin of this receptor is a man aged 50-59 years with active or convalescent COVID-19.

The CDR3 DNA is TGTGCCAGCAGTAATACAGGGTTTAGGACTGAAGCTTTCTTT. It translates to CASSNTGFRTEAFF. V gene TRBV27 combines with J gene TRBJ1-1; possible D gene TRBD1, 6 bases. Trimming cost V 5 bases and J 5 bases, with 15 bases left between them. Germline V gives CDR1 MNHEY, CDR2 SMNVEV (reference sequence). This CDR3 has 14 amino acids.